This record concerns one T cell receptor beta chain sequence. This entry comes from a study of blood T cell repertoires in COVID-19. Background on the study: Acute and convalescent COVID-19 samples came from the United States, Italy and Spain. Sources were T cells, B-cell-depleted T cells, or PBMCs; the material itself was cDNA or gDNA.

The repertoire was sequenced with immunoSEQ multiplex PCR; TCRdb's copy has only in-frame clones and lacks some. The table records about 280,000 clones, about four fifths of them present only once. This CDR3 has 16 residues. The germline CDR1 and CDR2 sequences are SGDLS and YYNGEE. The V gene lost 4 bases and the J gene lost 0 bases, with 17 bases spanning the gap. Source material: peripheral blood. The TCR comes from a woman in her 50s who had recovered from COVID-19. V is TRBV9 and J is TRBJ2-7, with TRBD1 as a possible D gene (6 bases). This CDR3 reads CASSSPSGTYSYEQYF. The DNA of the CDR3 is TGTGCCAGCAGCTCCCCGTCCGGGACATACTCCTACGAGCAGTACTTC.